Listed here are 2 T cell receptor beta chains from one sample, sequenced in a study of T cell responses to AZD1222 COVID-19 vaccine. Libraries were prepared by immunoSEQ multiplex PCR; TCRdb keeps only in-frame clonotypes and omits some of them. Of over 150,000 clones listed, about 90% were seen once; the top ten hold about 4%. The sample in question was peripheral blood, obtained on day 0 of MenACWY control vaccination. Source of these receptors: an adult in good health.

The CDR3 reads CASSYDVGGDEQFF. CDR3 sequence (DNA): TGTGCCAGCAGTTATGACGTAGGTGGGGATGAGCAGTTCTTC. This chain uses TRBV6-9 with TRBJ2-1; D is undetermined. Looked up from germline, CDR1 is MNHGY and CDR2 is SVAAGI. V was shortened by 2 bases and J by 8 bases, with 13 bases between the two germline ends. The CDR3 contains 14 residues.

In its sample, this clone was seen a few times. The chain combines TRBV4-1 with TRBJ2-1; 9 bases are shared with TRBD2. The CDR3 runs to 14 residues. V shed 6 bases and J 4 bases; nucleotides not matched to a gene: 4. Germline-derived CDR1 and CDR2 are MGHRA and YSYEKL. The CDR3 protein is CASRVAGAYNEQFF. CDR3 DNA: TGCGCCAGCAGGGTAGCGGGAGCATACAATGAGCAGTTCTTC.